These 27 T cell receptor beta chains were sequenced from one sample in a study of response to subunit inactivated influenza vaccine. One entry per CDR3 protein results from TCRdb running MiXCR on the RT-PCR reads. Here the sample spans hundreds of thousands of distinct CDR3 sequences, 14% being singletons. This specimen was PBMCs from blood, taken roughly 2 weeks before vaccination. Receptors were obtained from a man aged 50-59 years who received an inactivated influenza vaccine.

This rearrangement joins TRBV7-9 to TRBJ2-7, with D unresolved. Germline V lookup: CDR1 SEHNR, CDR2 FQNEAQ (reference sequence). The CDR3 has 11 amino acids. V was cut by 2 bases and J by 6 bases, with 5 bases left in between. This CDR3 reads CASSLKGEQYF. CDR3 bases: TGTGCCAGCAGCTTAAAGGGCGAGCAGTACTTC.

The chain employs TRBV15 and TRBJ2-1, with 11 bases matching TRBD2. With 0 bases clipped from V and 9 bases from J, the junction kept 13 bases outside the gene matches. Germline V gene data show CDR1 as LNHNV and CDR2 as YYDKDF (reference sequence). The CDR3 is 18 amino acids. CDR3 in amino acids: CATSREGYSGRADSEQFF. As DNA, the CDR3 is TGTGCCACCAGCAGAGAGGGGTATAGCGGGAGGGCCGATAGTGAGCAGTTCTTC. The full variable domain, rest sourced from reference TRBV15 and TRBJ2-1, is DAMVIQNPRYQVTQFGKPVTLSCSQTLNHNVMYWYQQKSSQAPKLLFHYYDKDFNNEADTPDNFQSRRPNTSFCFLDIRSPGLGDTAMYLCATSREGYSGRADSEQFFGPGTRLTVL.

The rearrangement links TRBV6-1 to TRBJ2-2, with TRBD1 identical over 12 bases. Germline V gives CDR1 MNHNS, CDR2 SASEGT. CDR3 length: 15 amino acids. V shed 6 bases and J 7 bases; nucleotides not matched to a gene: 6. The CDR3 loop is CASRRDRGQVGELFF. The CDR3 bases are TGTGCCAGCAGAAGGGACAGGGGGCAGGTCGGGGAGCTGTTTTTT.

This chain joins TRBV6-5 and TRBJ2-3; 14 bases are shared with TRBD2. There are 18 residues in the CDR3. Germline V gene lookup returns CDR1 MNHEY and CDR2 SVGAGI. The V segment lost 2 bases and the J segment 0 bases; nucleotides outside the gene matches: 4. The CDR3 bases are TGTGCCAGCAGTTACGGCGGGACTAGCGGGGGCAGCACAGATACGCAGTATTTT. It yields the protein CASSYGGTSGGSTDTQYF.

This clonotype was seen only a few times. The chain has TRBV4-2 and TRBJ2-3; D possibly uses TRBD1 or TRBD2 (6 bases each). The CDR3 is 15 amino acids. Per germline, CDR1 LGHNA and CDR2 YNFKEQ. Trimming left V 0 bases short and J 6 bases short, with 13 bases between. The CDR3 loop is CASSQDNRGVDTQYF. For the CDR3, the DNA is TGTGCCAGCAGCCAAGATAATAGGGGGGTCGATACGCAGTATTTT.

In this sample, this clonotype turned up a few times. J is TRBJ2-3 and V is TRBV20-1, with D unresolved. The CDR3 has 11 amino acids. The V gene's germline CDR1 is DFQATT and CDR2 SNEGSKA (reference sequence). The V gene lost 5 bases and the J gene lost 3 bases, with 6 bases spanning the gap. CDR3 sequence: CSAGLTDTQYF. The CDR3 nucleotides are TGCAGTGCTGGATTGACAGATACGCAGTATTTT.

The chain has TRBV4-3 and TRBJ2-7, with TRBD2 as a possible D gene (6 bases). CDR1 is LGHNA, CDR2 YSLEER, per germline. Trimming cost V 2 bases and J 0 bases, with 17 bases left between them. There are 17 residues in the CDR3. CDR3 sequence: CASSQNMWGVGSYEQYF. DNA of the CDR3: TGCGCCAGCAGCCAAAACATGTGGGGGGTCGGCTCCTACGAGCAGTACTTC.

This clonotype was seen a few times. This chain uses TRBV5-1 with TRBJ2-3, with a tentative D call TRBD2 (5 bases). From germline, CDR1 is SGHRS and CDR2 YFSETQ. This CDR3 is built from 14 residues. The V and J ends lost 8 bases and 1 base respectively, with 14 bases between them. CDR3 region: CASSDSKGTDTQYF. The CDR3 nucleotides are TGCGCCAGTTCGGACTCGAAGGGCACAGATACGCAGTATTTT.

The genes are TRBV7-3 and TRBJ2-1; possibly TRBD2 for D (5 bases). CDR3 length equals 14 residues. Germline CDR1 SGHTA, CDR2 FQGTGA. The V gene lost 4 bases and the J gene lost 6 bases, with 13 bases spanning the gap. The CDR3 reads CASSSGAGVNEQFF. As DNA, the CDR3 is TGTGCCAGCAGCTCAGGCGCGGGCGTCAATGAGCAGTTCTTC.

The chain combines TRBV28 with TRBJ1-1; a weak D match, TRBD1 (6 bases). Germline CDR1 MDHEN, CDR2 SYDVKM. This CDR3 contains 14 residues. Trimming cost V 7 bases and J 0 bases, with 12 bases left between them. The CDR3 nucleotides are TGTGCCAGCATTCCGGGACAACTGAACACTGAAGCTTTCTTT. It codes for CASIPGQLNTEAFF.

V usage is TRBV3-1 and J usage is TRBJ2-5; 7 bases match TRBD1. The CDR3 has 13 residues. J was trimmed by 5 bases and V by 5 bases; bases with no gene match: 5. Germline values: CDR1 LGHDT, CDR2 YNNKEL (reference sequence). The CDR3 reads CASSGQVKETQYF. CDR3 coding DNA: TGTGCCAGCAGCGGACAGGTAAAGGAGACCCAGTACTTC.

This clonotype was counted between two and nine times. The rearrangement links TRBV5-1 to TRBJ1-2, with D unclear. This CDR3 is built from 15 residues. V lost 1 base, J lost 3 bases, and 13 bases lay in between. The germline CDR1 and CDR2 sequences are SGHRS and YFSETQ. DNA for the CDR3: TGCGCCAGCAGCTTGTCTTGGGTTGCCGACTATGGCTACACCTTC. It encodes CASSLSWVADYGYTF.

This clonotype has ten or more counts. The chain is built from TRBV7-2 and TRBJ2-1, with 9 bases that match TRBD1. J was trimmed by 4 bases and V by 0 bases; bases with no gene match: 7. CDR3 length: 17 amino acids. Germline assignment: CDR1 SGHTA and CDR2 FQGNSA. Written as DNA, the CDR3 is TGTGCCAGCAGCTTAGCCCCGGGACAGGGTTGGTACAATGAGCAGTTCTTC. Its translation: CASSLAPGQGWYNEQFF.

The CDR3: CSAKASGTHTQYF. In DNA, the CDR3 is TGCAGTGCTAAGGCTAGCGGTACACATACGCAGTATTTT. The V gene is TRBV20-1, the J gene TRBJ2-3; 7 bases are a match to TRBD2. There are 13 residues in the CDR3. J was trimmed by 7 bases and V by 4 bases; bases with no gene match: 8. Germline V gene sequence: CDR1 DFQATT, CDR2 SNEGSKA (reference sequence).

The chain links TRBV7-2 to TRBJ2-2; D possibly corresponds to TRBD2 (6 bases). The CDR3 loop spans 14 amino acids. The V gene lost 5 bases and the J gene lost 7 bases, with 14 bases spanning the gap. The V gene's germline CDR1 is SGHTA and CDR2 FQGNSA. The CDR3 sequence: CASSVREPLGELFF. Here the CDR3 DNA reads TGTGCCAGCAGCGTTCGGGAGCCCCTCGGGGAGCTGTTTTTT.

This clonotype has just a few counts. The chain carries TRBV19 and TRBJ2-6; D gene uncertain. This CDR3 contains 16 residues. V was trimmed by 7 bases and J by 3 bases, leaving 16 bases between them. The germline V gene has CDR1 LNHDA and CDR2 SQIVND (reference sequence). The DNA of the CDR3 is TGTGCCAGTACTCCCGCCTCGCGTGGTGGGGCCAACGTCCTGACTTTC. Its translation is CASTPASRGGANVLTF.

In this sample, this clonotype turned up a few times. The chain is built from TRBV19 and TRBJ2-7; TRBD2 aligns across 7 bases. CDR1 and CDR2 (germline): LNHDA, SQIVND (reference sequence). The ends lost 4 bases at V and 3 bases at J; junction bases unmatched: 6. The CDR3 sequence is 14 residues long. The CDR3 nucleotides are TGTGCCAGTAGTACCAACGGGGGGAGCTACGAGCAGTACTTC. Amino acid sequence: CASSTNGGSYEQYF.

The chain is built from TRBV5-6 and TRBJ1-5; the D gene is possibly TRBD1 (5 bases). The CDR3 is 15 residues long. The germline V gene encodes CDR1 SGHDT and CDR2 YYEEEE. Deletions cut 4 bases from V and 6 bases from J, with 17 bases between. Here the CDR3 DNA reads TGTGCCAGCAGCCTGGGACCGGTCCCTGGTCAGCCCCAGCATTTT. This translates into CASSLGPVPGQPQHF.

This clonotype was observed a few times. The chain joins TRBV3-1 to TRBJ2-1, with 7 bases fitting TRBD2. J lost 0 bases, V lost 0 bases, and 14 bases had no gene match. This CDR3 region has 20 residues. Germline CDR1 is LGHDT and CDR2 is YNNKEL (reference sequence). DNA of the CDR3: TGTGCCAGCAGCCAAGATTTGGGCGGGAGATGGGAAAGCTCCTACAATGAGCAGTTCTTC. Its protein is CASSQDLGGRWESSYNEQFF.

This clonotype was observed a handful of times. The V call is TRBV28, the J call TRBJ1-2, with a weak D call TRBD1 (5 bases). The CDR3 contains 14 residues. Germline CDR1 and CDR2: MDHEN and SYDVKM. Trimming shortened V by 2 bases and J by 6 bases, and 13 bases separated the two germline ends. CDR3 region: CASSLMNGADGYTF. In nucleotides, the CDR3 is TGTGCCAGCAGTTTAATGAACGGGGCCGATGGCTACACCTTC.

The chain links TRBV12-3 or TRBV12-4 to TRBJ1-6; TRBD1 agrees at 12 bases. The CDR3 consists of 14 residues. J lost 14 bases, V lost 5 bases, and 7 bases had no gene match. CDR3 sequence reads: CASSVGQGATALHF. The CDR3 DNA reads TGTGCCAGCAGTGTGGGACAGGGGGCGACGGCCCTCCACTTT.

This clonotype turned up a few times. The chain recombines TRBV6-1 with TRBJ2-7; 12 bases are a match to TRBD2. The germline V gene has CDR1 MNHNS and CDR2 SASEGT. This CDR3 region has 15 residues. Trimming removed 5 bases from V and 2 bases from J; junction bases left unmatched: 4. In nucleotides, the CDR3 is TGTGCCAGCAGTCCTAGCGGGAGGGTTACCTACGAGCAGTACTTC. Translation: CASSPSGRVTYEQYF.

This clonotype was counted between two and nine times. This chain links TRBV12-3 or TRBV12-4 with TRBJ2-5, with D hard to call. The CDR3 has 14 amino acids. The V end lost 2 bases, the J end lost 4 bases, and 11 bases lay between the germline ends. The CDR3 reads CASSLQGIGETQYF. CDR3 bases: TGTGCCAGCAGTTTACAAGGGATCGGAGAGACCCAGTACTTC.

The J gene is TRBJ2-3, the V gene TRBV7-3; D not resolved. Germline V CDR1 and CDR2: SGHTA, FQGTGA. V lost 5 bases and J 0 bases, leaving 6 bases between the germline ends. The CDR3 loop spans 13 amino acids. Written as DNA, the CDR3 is TGTGCCAGCAGCAAATACAGCACAGATACGCAGTATTTT. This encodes CASSKYSTDTQYF.

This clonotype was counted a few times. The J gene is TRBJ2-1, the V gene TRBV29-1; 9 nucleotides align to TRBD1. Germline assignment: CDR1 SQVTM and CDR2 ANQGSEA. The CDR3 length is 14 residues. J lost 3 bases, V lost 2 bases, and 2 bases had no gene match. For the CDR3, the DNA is TGCAGCGTTGAAAGGGGACAGGGCTACAATGAGCAGTTCTTC. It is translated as CSVERGQGYNEQFF.

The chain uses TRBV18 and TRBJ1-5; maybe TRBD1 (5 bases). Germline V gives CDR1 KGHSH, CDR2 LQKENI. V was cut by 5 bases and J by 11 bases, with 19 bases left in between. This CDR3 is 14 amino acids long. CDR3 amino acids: CASSIEGRGEAQHF. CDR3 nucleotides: TGTGCCAGCTCAATAGAGGGGCGCGGAGAGGCCCAGCATTTT.

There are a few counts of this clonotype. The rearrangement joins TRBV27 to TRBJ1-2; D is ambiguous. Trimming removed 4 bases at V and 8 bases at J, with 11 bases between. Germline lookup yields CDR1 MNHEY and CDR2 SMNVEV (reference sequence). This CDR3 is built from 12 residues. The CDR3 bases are TGTGCCAGCAGTTCCAGCCTGGGGGGCTACACCTTC. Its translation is CASSSSLGGYTF.